This T cell receptor beta chain was sequenced in a study of T cell responses to AZD1222 COVID-19 vaccine. About the research overall: It was second doses at about 4 or about 12 weeks that were pooled.

Some clones are missing from TCRdb's copy, which holds only in-frame ones; the method was immunoSEQ multiplex PCR. The sample records 110,000 or so clones, 91% being singletons. The study's findings and limits: Close to half of all spike-specific TCRs reportedly target regions of the variants that are unmutated. Rises in breadth and depth of Spike-specific TCRs came after two AZD1222 doses.

Comment on this clone: Antigen specificity is unknown.

The receptor comes from an adult in good health. The sequenced sample was peripheral blood, obtained on day 0 of AZD1222 vaccination.

Here the CDR3 DNA reads TGCGCCAGCAGCCTTGGTGGGGGACTAGCGGGAGGACGGCAGTTCTTC. Amino acid sequence: CASSLGGGLAGGRQFF. The V gene is TRBV5-1, the J gene TRBJ2-1, with 15 bases fitting TRBD2. Germline V gene sequence: CDR1 SGHRS, CDR2 YFSETQ. Trimming cost V 4 bases and J 12 bases; bases outside gene matches: 11. This CDR3 region has 16 residues.